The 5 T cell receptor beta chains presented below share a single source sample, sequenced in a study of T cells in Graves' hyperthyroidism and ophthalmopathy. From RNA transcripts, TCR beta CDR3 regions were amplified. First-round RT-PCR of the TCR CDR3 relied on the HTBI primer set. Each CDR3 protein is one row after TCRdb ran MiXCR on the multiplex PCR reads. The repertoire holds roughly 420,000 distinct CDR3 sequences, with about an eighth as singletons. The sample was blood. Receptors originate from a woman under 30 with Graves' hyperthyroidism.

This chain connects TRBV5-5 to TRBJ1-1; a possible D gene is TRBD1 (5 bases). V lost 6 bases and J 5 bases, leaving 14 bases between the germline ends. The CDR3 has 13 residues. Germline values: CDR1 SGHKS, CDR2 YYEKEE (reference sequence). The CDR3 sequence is CASTPTGGTEAFF. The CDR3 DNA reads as TGTGCCAGCACCCCTACGGGGGGAACTGAAGCTTTCTTT.

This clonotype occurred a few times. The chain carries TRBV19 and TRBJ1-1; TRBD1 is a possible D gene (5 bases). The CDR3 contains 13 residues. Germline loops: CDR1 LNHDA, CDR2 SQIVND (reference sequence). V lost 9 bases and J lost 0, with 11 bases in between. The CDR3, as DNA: TGTGCCAGCACTGGGGGTTTGAACACTGAAGCTTTCTTT. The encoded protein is CASTGGLNTEAFF. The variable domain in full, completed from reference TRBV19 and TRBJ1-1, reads DGGITQSPKYLFRKEGQNVTLSCEQNLNHDAMYWYRQDPGQGLRLIYYSQIVNDFQKGDIAEGYSVSREKKESFPLTVTSAQKNPTAFYLCASTGGLNTEAFFGQGTRLTVV.

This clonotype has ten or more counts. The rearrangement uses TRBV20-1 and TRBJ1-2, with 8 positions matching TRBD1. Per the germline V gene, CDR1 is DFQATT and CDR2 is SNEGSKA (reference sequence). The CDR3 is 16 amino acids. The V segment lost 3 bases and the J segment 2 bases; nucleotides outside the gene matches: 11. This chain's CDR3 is CSARTTKTGENYGYTF. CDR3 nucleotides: TGCAGTGCTAGGACTACTAAGACAGGGGAGAACTATGGCTACACCTTC.

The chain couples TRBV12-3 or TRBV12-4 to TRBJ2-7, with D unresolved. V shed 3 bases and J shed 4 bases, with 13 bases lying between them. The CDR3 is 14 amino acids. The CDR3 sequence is CASSFEARAYEQYF. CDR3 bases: TGTGCCAGCAGTTTCGAGGCTCGAGCTTACGAGCAGTACTTC.

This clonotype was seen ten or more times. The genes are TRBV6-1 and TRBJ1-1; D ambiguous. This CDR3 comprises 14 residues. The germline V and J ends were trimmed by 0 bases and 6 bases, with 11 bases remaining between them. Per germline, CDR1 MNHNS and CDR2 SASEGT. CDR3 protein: CASSEAVAVSEAFF. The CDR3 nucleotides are TGTGCCAGCAGTGAAGCTGTGGCCGTATCTGAAGCTTTCTTT.